The rows below give T cell receptor beta chains drawn from one sample of a study of blood T cell repertoires in COVID-19. Assay used: immunoSEQ multiplex PCR; TCRdb lists only in-frame clones, some missing. Of under 70,000 clones listed, approximately 87% are singletons. Sequences were obtained from peripheral blood. The receptors were sampled from a man aged 50 or older with acute or convalescent COVID-19. Both conserved end residues are part of each CDR3. Fields, in order: J gene, V gene, clone size, D gene, CDR3 protein, CDR3 DNA. A D gene is named only where the DNA matches it firmly. Clone size appears in some rows only: once, few, many, or a class for an expanded clone.

>TRBJ2-7|TRBV5-1|-|TRBD2
CASTPSGYSYEQYF
TGCGCCAGCACCCCTAGCGGGTACTCCTACGAGCAGTACTTC
>TRBJ2-7|TRBV5-1|-|-
CASSLVPAQTYEQYF
TGCGCCAGCAGCTTAGTGCCAGCGCAAACCTACGAGCAGTACTTC
>TRBJ2-1|TRBV6-5|-|TRBD2
CASRLRGLAGNEQFF
TGTGCCAGCCGCCTCCGGGGATTAGCGGGGAATGAGCAGTTCTTC
>TRBJ2-3|TRBV11-2|-|-
CASTLPPSDTQYF
TGTGCCAGCACCTTACCCCCTTCAGATACGCAGTATTTT
>TRBJ2-7|TRBV7-2|-|-
CASSLSLATEQYF
TGTGCCAGCAGCTTATCGTTAGCGACCGAGCAGTACTTC
>TRBJ1-2|TRBV7-9|-|-
CASSPGVWYGYTF
TGTGCCAGCAGCCCAGGGGTTTGGTATGGCTACACCTTC
>TRBJ1-2|TRBV10-3|-|-
CAISEETRGYGYTF
TGTGCCATCAGTGAGGAGACTCGCGGCTATGGCTACACCTTC
>TRBJ2-7|TRBV2|-|TRBD2
CASSVSGGAYEQYF
TGTGCCAGCAGTGTTAGCGGGGGAGCCTACGAGCAGTACTTC
>TRBJ1-5|TRBV2|-|TRBD1
CASSEQGALGQPQHF
TGTGCCAGCAGTGAGCAGGGGGCTCTGGGTCAGCCCCAGCATTTT
>TRBJ1-1|TRBV5-4|-|-
CASSSGAMNTEAFF
TGTGCCAGCAGCTCAGGGGCTATGAACACTGAAGCTTTCTTT
>TRBJ1-1|TRBV6-5|-|TRBD1
CASSVDRGREAFF
TGTGCCAGCAGCGTCGACAGGGGGCGCGAAGCTTTCTTT
>TRBJ2-1|TRBV2|-|TRBD1
CASSEGPGQGNEQFF
TGTGCCAGCAGTGAAGGTCCGGGACAGGGAAATGAGCAGTTCTTC
>TRBJ1-2|TRBV12-3/TRBV12-4|-|TRBD1
CASSTEDRDGYTF
TGTGCCAGCAGTACCGAGGACAGGGATGGCTACACCTTC
>TRBJ2-1|TRBV7-6|few|-
CASSLEISGTYNEQFF
TGTGCCAGCAGCTTAGAAATTAGCGGAACCTACAATGAGCAGTTCTTC
>TRBJ1-4|TRBV7-8|-|-
CASSLPWGGETEKLFF
TGTGCCAGCAGCCTCCCGTGGGGGGGCGAGACCGAAAAACTGTTTTTT
>TRBJ2-7|TRBV3-1/TRBV3-2|once|-
CASAAGRISYEQYF
TGTGCCAGCGCGGCGGGGCGGATTTCCTACGAGCAGTACTTC
>TRBJ2-1|TRBV5-1|once|TRBD1
CASSWGQWNEQFF
TGCGCCAGCAGCTGGGGACAGTGGAATGAGCAGTTCTTC
>TRBJ1-3|TRBV4-2|-|-
CASSLLLGGSGNTIYF
TGTGCCAGCAGCCTTCTCCTGGGGGGAAGTGGAAACACCATATATTTT
>TRBJ1-5|TRBV19|-|TRBD1
CASNRGLNQPQHF
TGTGCCAGTAACAGGGGCCTCAATCAGCCCCAGCATTTT
>TRBJ1-1|TRBV19|-|-
CASLPGEGMNTEAFF
TGTGCCAGTCTGCCGGGGGAGGGGATGAACACTGAAGCTTTCTTT
>TRBJ2-2|TRBV5-1|-|TRBD1
CASSLRTGAGTGELFF
TGCGCCAGCAGCTTACGGACAGGGGCAGGGACCGGGGAGCTGTTTTTT
>TRBJ1-2|TRBV6-5|-|-
CATLDRRDSYYGYTF
TGTGCCACTCTAGACCGACGGGACTCCTACTATGGCTACACCTTC
>TRBJ1-6|TRBV2|-|TRBD1
CASSDYPRTGGRDSPLHF
TGTGCCAGCAGTGACTACCCTCGGACAGGGGGAAGAGATTCACCCCTCCACTTT
>TRBJ1-2|TRBV6-6|-|-
CASSYAWGTGYGYTF
TGTGCCAGCAGTTACGCTTGGGGCACCGGCTATGGCTACACCTTC
>TRBJ1-2|TRBV4-1|-|TRBD1
CASSRTGGYGYTF
TGCGCCAGCAGTCGTACAGGGGGCTATGGCTACACCTTC